The 28 T cell receptor beta chains in this list originate from one sample, sequenced in a study of blood T cells in healthy people across ages. A J-beta primer mix and a sample-barcoded 5' primer were used in a second PCR of roughly 6 to 12 cycles. TCRdb independently ran MiXCR on the 5' RACE reads; one entry per CDR3 protein. Seen here are 1,500,000 or so distinct CDR3 sequences, about 45% observed once, and the top ten hold about 4%. Sequenced material: blood. The receptors derive from a woman aged 18-29 years in good health.

The chain carries TRBV20-1 and TRBJ1-4; a weak D match, TRBD1 (6 bases). Trimming took 2 bases from V and 5 from J, leaving 12 bases between them. This CDR3 contains 14 residues. The germline CDR1 and CDR2 sequences are DFQATT and SNEGSKA (reference sequence). This chain's CDR3 is CSARWRGVNEKLFF. For the CDR3, the DNA is TGCAGTGCTAGATGGAGGGGGGTCAATGAAAAACTGTTTTTT.

The chain is built from TRBV27 and TRBJ1-6; no clear D. V lost 6 bases, J lost 5 bases, and 5 bases lay in between. This CDR3 region has 12 residues. The germline V gene has CDR1 MNHEY and CDR2 SMNVEV (reference sequence). The CDR3 nucleotides are TGTGCCAGCAGGACCCATAATTCACCCCTCCACTTT. Protein sequence: CASRTHNSPLHF.

This chain connects TRBV5-1 to TRBJ2-3; possible D gene TRBD2, 7 bases. Trimming cost V 5 bases and J 0 bases, with 16 bases left between them. Germline CDR1 SGHRS, CDR2 YFSETQ. CDR3 length equals 16 residues. CDR3 coding DNA: TGCGCCAGCAGTGTGGGGGGGCCGCCGAGCACAGATACGCAGTATTTT. This codes for CASSVGGPPSTDTQYF.

V usage is TRBV20-1 and J usage is TRBJ2-3; D may correspond to TRBD1 or TRBD2 (5 bases each). Deletions cut 2 bases from V and 0 bases from J, with 15 bases between. The CDR3 length is 16 residues. In germline, CDR1 is DFQATT, CDR2 SNEGSKA (reference sequence). CDR3 bases: TGCAGTGCTAGACGAGGCGCCGGGACCAGCACAGATACGCAGTATTTT. Protein product: CSARRGAGTSTDTQYF.

The CDR3 protein is CASSLMGVAYNEQFF. Here the CDR3 DNA reads TGTGCCAGCAGTTTGATGGGGGTAGCATACAATGAGCAGTTCTTC. The V gene is TRBV28, the J gene TRBJ2-1; perhaps D is TRBD1 or TRBD2 (5 bases each). V was cut by 3 bases and J by 4 bases, with 13 bases left in between. CDR1 and CDR2 (germline): MDHEN, SYDVKM. The CDR3 is 15 residues long.

The CDR3 spells CASSYESTGQGSHEQYF. The CDR3 DNA reads TGTGCCAGCAGTTACGAGTCTACGGGACAGGGTTCCCACGAGCAGTACTTC. The J gene is TRBJ2-7, the V gene TRBV6-5, with 9 positions matching TRBD1. The J segment lost 5 bases and the V segment lost 2 bases, leaving 13 bases of the junction unmatched. The CDR3 runs to 17 residues. Germline lookup yields CDR1 MNHEY and CDR2 SVGAGI.

As concerns this clonotype: A read error is possible here, since a much larger clone lies one base away. The J gene is TRBJ2-1, the V gene TRBV5-1; D assignment may be TRBD1 or TRBD2 (5 bases each). The germline V and J ends were trimmed by 0 bases and 10 bases, with 14 bases remaining between them. CDR1 and CDR2 (germline): SGHRS, YFSETQ. The CDR3 extends over 14 amino acids. The CDR3 nucleotides read TGCGCCAGCAGCTTGGAATGGGGGTCCTACGAGCAGTTCTTC. Protein product: CASSLEWGSYEQFF.

A few counts support this clonotype. This chain connects TRBV3-1 to TRBJ2-3, with 10 bases matching TRBD2. The V gene's germline CDR1 is LGHDT and CDR2 YNNKEL (reference sequence). The CDR3 loop spans 13 amino acids. The J segment lost 3 bases and the V segment lost 10 bases, leaving 4 bases of the junction unmatched. The CDR3 region has the DNA TGTGCCACCGGGACTAGCGCAACAGATACGCAGTATTTT. Translating gives CATGTSATDTQYF.

This chain uses TRBV4-1 with TRBJ1-5; D is unresolved. This CDR3 contains 16 residues. V was shortened by 3 bases and J by 7 bases, with 19 bases between the two germline ends. In germline, CDR1 is MGHRA, CDR2 YSYEKL. CDR3 bases: TGCGCCAGCAGCCAGCTCGCGATTCCGACAAGGCAGCCCCAGCATTTT. As protein: CASSQLAIPTRQPQHF.

V usage is TRBV18 and J usage is TRBJ2-5; perhaps D is TRBD1 or TRBD2 (5 bases each). The J call could be wrong; TRBJ2-7 is a better fit for the DNA end. Looked up from germline, CDR1 is KGHSH and CDR2 is LQKENI. This CDR3 has 14 residues. CDR3 sequence (DNA): TGTGCCAGCTCACCAAACCAGGGTAGCGACGAGCAGTACTTC. Protein sequence: CASSPNQGSDEQYF.

The table lists this clonotype with a few counts. The CDR3 DNA follows: TGTGCCAGCAGCTTAGGTGTCGGGAGGTTCTCAGATACGCAGTATTTT. Translation: CASSLGVGRFSDTQYF. The rearrangement links TRBV7-9 to TRBJ2-3; 7 nucleotides match TRBD2. The junction had 8 bases not matched to a gene; V was cut back by 1 base and J by 4 bases. This CDR3 spans 16 amino acids. Germline V gene data show CDR1 as SEHNR and CDR2 as FQNEAQ (reference sequence).

The table lists this clonotype with many counts. The gene calls are TRBV20-1 and TRBJ2-7; D is uncertain. Germline lookup yields CDR1 DFQATT and CDR2 SNEGSKA (reference sequence). This CDR3 region has 13 residues. V dropped 1 base and J dropped 3 bases, with 10 bases sitting between them. The CDR3 protein is CSARGGLVYEQYF. The DNA for the CDR3 is TGCAGTGCTAGAGGTGGGCTGGTCTACGAGCAGTACTTC.

This clonotype was seen a few times. The gene calls are TRBV4-3 and TRBJ1-2, with TRBD1 matching 8 bases. The CDR3 contains 15 residues. The V gene end was trimmed by 3 bases and the J gene end by 2 bases; junction bases not matched to a gene: 5. Per germline, CDR1 LGHNA and CDR2 YSLEER. This CDR3 reads CASSHMRTGNYGYTF. The CDR3 DNA sequence: TGCGCCAGCAGCCACATGCGGACAGGGAACTATGGCTACACCTTC.

The chain recombines TRBV29-1 with TRBJ1-4, with 7 bases lining up with TRBD1. Germline values: CDR1 SQVTM, CDR2 ANQGSEA. The V gene end was trimmed by 7 bases and the J gene end by 4 bases; junction bases not matched to a gene: 3. This CDR3 contains 12 residues. The CDR3 sequence is CSAGQSNEKLFF. DNA for the CDR3: TGCAGCGCGGGACAGAGTAATGAAAAACTGTTTTTT. The whole variable domain, filled in from reference TRBV29-1 and TRBJ1-4, reads SAVISQKPSRDICQRGTSLTIQCQVDSQVTMMFWYRQQPGQSLTLIATANQGSEATYESGFVIDKFPISRPNLTFSTLTVSNMSPEDSSIYLCSAGQSNEKLFFGSGTQLSVL.

The chain links TRBV10-3 to TRBJ1-1; D call uncertain. There are 16 residues in the CDR3. Germline-derived CDR1 and CDR2 are ENHRY and SYGVKD. V was clipped by 6 bases and J by 1 base, with 18 bases between them. The CDR3 loop is CAIRPRVGSQNTEAFF. Here the CDR3 DNA reads TGTGCCATCAGGCCGAGGGTCGGCAGCCAGAACACTGAAGCTTTCTTT.

CDR3 sequence (DNA): TGCGCCAGCAGAGCAGCGGGGGAAGATACGCAGTATTTT. This translates into CASRAAGEDTQYF. The V and J genes are TRBV4-1 and TRBJ2-3; 8 nucleotides line up with TRBD2. The J segment lost 5 bases and the V segment lost 6 bases, leaving 4 bases of the junction unmatched. The length of the CDR3 is 13 residues. Germline V gene lookup returns CDR1 MGHRA and CDR2 YSYEKL.

The chain is built from TRBV3-1 and TRBJ2-1, with D maybe TRBD2 (5 bases). CDR1 LGHDT and CDR2 YNNKEL come from the germline V gene (reference sequence). This CDR3 comprises 18 residues. Trimming removed 0 bases at V and 3 bases at J, with 18 bases between. DNA for the CDR3: TGTGCCAGCAGCCAAGATAGGCGGGTGGGAGCCGACTACAATGAGCAGTTCTTC. It specifies CASSQDRRVGADYNEQFF.

A word on this clonotype: Its ends do not fully match the called genes, so a read error is possible. The rearrangement joins TRBV10-3 to TRBJ1-2; 10 bases fit TRBD1. The CDR3 totals 17 residues. CDR1 and CDR2 from the germline V gene are ENHRY and SYGVKD. In DNA, the CDR3 is TGTGCCATCAGTGACCTCCCCGACAGGGGGCGTGACTATGACTACACCTTC. It translates to CAISDLPDRGRDYDYTF.

In its sample, this clonotype was seen once. J is TRBJ2-2 and V is TRBV28; D not certain. The V end lost 6 bases, the J end lost 5 bases, and 13 bases lay between the germline ends. This CDR3 contains 14 residues. CDR1 is MDHEN, CDR2 SYDVKM, per germline. The CDR3 region has the DNA TGTGCCAGCAGAAAGGTTAGGGATACCGGGGAGCTGTTTTTT. It yields the protein CASRKVRDTGELFF.

The sample holds one count of this clonotype. The chain links TRBV20-1 to TRBJ1-5; 11 bases agree with TRBD1. Germline V gene data show CDR1 as DFQATT and CDR2 as SNEGSKA (reference sequence). Trimming cost V 0 bases and J 4 bases; bases outside gene matches: 8. The CDR3 is 17 residues long. CDR3 in DNA: TGCAGTGCTAGAGATCCGGGACAGGGGGTTCGGAATCAGCCCCAGCATTTT. Residues: CSARDPGQGVRNQPQHF.

The rearrangement links TRBV5-5 to TRBJ2-1; possibly TRBD1 for D (6 bases). The CDR3 is 15 residues long. Germline CDR1 SGHKS, CDR2 YYEKEE (reference sequence). The V end lost 0 bases, the J end lost 10 bases, and 17 bases lay between the germline ends. CDR3 sequence reads: CASSLEAGVGHEQFF. DNA of the CDR3: TGTGCCAGCAGCTTGGAGGCAGGGGTTGGTCACGAGCAGTTCTTC.

The chain links TRBV6-2 or TRBV6-3 to TRBJ1-5; tentatively, D is TRBD1 (6 bases). The germline V gene has CDR1 MNHEY and CDR2 SVGEGT. CDR3 length: 14 residues. Trimming shortened V by 7 bases and J by 3 bases, and 13 bases separated the two germline ends. DNA for the CDR3: TGTGCCAGCACCGAGAGGGGGTACAATCAGCCCCAGCATTTT. This translates into CASTERGYNQPQHF.

V usage is TRBV10-3 and J usage is TRBJ2-5; possibly TRBD1 or TRBD2 for D (6 bases each). Germline V gene lookup returns CDR1 ENHRY and CDR2 SYGVKD. This CDR3 is built from 16 residues. V lost 0 bases to trimming and J lost 1 base, with 12 bases between them. The CDR3 protein is CAISESGGGTQETQYF. Written as DNA, the CDR3 is TGTGCCATCAGTGAGTCAGGGGGAGGTACCCAAGAGACCCAGTACTTC.

This clonotype has just a few counts. The chain carries TRBV11-2 and TRBJ2-1; no reliable D call. Germline CDR1 and CDR2: SGHAT and FQNNGV. V was shortened by 6 bases and J by 4 bases, with 10 bases between the two germline ends. This CDR3 is 13 amino acids long. The CDR3 loop reads CASSSLLYNEQFF. For the CDR3, the DNA is TGTGCCAGCAGTTCCCTTTTATACAATGAGCAGTTCTTC.

The chain employs TRBV5-1 and TRBJ1-2; 8 bases are shared with TRBD1. The CDR3 has 15 amino acids. Losses at the gene ends were 0 bases for V and 3 bases for J; bases not matched to a gene: 4. Germline CDR1 SGHRS, CDR2 YFSETQ. DNA for the CDR3: TGCGCCAGCAGCTTGGGACAGGGGAGAGACTATGGCTACACCTTC. It specifies CASSLGQGRDYGYTF.

This chain links TRBV20-1 with TRBJ1-5; 8 bases match TRBD1. The CDR3 contains 18 residues. V dropped 4 bases and J dropped 0; count of bases not matched to a gene: 14. Germline CDR1 DFQATT, CDR2 SNEGSKA (reference sequence). Here the CDR3 reads CSAIARDRLLHSNQPQHF. The DNA for the CDR3 is TGCAGTGCTATAGCCCGGGACAGGCTGCTCCATAGCAATCAGCCCCAGCATTTT.

This CDR3 reads CASSSRQGGISGAFF. For the CDR3, the DNA is TGTGCCAGCAGTTCCCGACAGGGGGGGATCAGCGGAGCTTTCTTT. This chain links TRBV27 with TRBJ1-1, with 9 bases lining up with TRBD1. Trimming took 4 bases from V and 10 from J; bases not matched to a gene: 13. The CDR3 is 15 residues long. The germline V gene has CDR1 MNHEY and CDR2 SMNVEV (reference sequence).

The gene calls are TRBV4-2 and TRBJ2-5; 12 nucleotides agree with TRBD2. CDR1 and CDR2 from the germline V gene are LGHNA and YNFKEQ. The CDR3 contains 16 residues. With 4 bases clipped from V and 2 bases from J, the junction kept 5 bases outside the gene matches. CDR3 amino acids: CASSRRLAGVQETQYF. CDR3 bases: TGTGCCAGCAGCCGGAGACTAGCGGGGGTGCAAGAGACCCAGTACTTC.